One sample yielded the 10 T cell receptor beta chains listed below, sequenced in a study of T-cell memory formation after mild COVID-19. Via MiXCR, TCRdb re-called the 5' RACE reads, giving one row per CDR3 protein. This table holds more than 250,000 distinct CDR3 sequences, roughly 17% found once. Sequenced input: PBMCs or a T cell subset sorted from them (not recorded which). The receptors here all came from a man younger than 30 who had mild COVID-19 (a few samples of this study predate the infection). Cell type and time point are not known.

This clonotype showed up just a few times. This chain joins TRBV7-3 and TRBJ2-2; 11 positions agree with TRBD1. V lost 10 bases, J lost 7 bases, and 5 bases stayed unmatched. The CDR3 sequence is 13 residues long. From germline, CDR1 is SGHTA and CDR2 FQGTGA. CDR3 region: CATGQGAGGELFF. DNA of the CDR3: TGTGCCACAGGACAGGGGGCCGGCGGGGAGCTGTTTTTT.

The chain has TRBV20-1 and TRBJ2-7; D uncertain. The germline V gene has CDR1 DFQATT and CDR2 SNEGSKA (reference sequence). The V and J ends lost 0 bases and 2 bases respectively, with 11 bases between them. CDR3 length: 14 residues. CDR3 nucleotides: TGCAGTGCTAGAGATTCAGTAAGGCCCTACGAGCAGTACTTC. Translation: CSARDSVRPYEQYF.

This sequence joins TRBV20-1 and TRBJ2-3, with 8 bases fitting TRBD2. V was clipped by 8 bases and J by 3 bases; unmatched bases: 4. Germline CDR1 and CDR2: DFQATT and SNEGSKA (reference sequence). The CDR3 is made up of 12 amino acids. CDR3 in DNA: TGCAGTCCGGGACTAGGGACAGATACGCAGTATTTT. As protein: CSPGLGTDTQYF.

The chain recombines TRBV7-9 with TRBJ2-7; D may match TRBD1 or TRBD2 (5 bases each). The CDR3 covers 15 residues. Germline CDR1 and CDR2: SEHNR and FQNEAQ (reference sequence). V was clipped by 5 bases and J by 0 bases, with 14 bases between them. CDR3 nucleotide sequence: TGTGCCAGCAGCGCCCGGGACCGACACTCCTACGAGCAGTACTTC. Its translation is CASSARDRHSYEQYF.

This clonotype was seen ten or more times. As DNA, the CDR3 is TGCGCCAGCAGCGCTCGCGGGGGGCCGAGCACAGATACGCAGTATTTT. Its translation is CASSARGGPSTDTQYF. This chain connects TRBV4-1 to TRBJ2-3; 8 bases fit TRBD2. Losses at the gene ends were 5 bases for V and 0 bases for J; bases not matched to a gene: 7. The CDR3 totals 16 residues. The V gene's germline CDR1 is MGHRA and CDR2 YSYEKL.

The chain has TRBV7-9 and TRBJ1-6, with D possibly matching TRBD1 (6 bases). V was trimmed by 4 bases and J by 14 bases, leaving 12 bases between them. There are 12 residues in the CDR3. Looked up from germline, CDR1 is SEHNR and CDR2 is FQNEAQ (reference sequence). The CDR3 loop is CASSSGAGTLHF. As DNA, the CDR3 is TGTGCCAGCAGCTCGGGGGCCGGCACCCTCCACTTT.

The chain uses TRBV27 and TRBJ1-2; perhaps TRBD1 as D (5 bases). The germline gives CDR1 MNHEY, CDR2 SMNVEV (reference sequence). V was clipped by 3 bases and J by 7 bases, with 15 bases between them. The CDR3 runs to 14 residues. The CDR3, as DNA: TGTGCCAGCAGTTTTCGGGGGGTCCCGTCTGGCTACACCTTC. As protein: CASSFRGVPSGYTF.

The table lists this clonotype with a few counts. CDR3 region: CASSEFPPGTGDEKLFF. The CDR3 nucleotides read TGTGCCAGCAGCGAATTTCCCCCCGGGACAGGGGACGAAAAACTGTTTTTT. The rearrangement joins TRBV2 to TRBJ1-4, with 10 bases matching TRBD1. Germline V lookup: CDR1 SNHLY, CDR2 FYNNEI. Losses at the gene ends were 6 bases for V and 8 bases for J; bases not matched to a gene: 15. This CDR3 spans 17 amino acids. Looking up the rest from reference TRBV2 and TRBJ1-4 gives the full variable domain: EPEVTQTPSHQVTQMGQEVILRCVPISNHLYFYWYRQILGQKVEFLVSFYNNEISEKSEIFDDQFSVERPDGSNFTLKIRSTKLEDSAMYFCASSEFPPGTGDEKLFFGSGTQLSVL.

In this sample, this clonotype turned up a few times. This chain links TRBV7-2 with TRBJ2-1; D not resolved. CDR3 length equals 13 residues. Trimming shortened V by 3 bases and J by 6 bases, and 9 bases separated the two germline ends. Germline CDR1 is SGHTA and CDR2 is FQGNSA. Written as DNA, the CDR3 is TGTGCCAGCAGCTTCCCGGGTGGCAATGAGCAGTTCTTC. It encodes CASSFPGGNEQFF.

The chain is built from TRBV2 and TRBJ1-2; tentatively, D is TRBD1 (6 bases). Trimming took 2 bases from V and 8 from J, leaving 12 bases between them. CDR1 SNHLY and CDR2 FYNNEI come from the germline V gene. CDR3 length: 13 residues. CDR3 protein: CASSESGGRGYTF. In DNA form, the CDR3 reads TGTGCCAGCAGTGAAAGTGGGGGCAGGGGCTACACCTTC.